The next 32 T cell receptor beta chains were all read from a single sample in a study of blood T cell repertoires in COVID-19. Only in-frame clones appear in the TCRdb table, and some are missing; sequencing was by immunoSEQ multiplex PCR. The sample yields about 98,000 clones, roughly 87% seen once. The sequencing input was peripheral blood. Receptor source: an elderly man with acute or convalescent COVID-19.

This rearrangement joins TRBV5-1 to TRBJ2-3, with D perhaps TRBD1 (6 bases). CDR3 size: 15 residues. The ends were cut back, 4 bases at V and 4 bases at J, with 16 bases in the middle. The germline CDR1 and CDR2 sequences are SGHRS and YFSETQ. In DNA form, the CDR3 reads TGCGCCAGCAGCCTACTAGGGGGTGTCCCAGATACGCAGTATTTT. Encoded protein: CASSLLGGVPDTQYF.

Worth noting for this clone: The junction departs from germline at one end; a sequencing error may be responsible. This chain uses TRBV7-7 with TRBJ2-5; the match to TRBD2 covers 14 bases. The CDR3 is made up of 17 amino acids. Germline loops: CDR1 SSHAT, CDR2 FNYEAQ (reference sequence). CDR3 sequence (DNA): TGTGCTAGCAGCTTGGGGGGACTAGCGGGAGTAAGAGAGACCCAGTACTTC. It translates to CASSLGGLAGVRETQYF. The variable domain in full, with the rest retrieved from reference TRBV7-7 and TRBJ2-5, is GAGVSQSPRYKVTKRGQDVTLRCDPISSHATLYWYQQALGQGPEFLTYFNYEAQPDKSGLPSDRFSAERPEGSISTLTIQRTEQRDSAMYRCASSLGGLAGVRETQYFGPGTRLLVL.

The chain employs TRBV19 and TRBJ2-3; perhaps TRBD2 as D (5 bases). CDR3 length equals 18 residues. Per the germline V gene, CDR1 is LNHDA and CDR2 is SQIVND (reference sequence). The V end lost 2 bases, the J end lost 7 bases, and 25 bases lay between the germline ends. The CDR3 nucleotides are TGTGCCAGTAGTATAAGAGCCCAGATTACTAGTATCAGAAATACGCAGTATTTT. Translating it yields CASSIRAQITSIRNTQYF.

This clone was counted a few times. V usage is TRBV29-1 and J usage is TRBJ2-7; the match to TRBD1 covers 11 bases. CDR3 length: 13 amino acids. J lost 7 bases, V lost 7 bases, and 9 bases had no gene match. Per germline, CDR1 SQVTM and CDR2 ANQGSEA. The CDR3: CSAGSGTGGEQYF. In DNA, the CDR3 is TGCAGCGCCGGATCCGGGACAGGGGGTGAGCAGTACTTC.

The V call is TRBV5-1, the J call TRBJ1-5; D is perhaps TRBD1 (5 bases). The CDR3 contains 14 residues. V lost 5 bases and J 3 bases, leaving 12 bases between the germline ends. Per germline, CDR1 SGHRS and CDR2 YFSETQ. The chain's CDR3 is CASRMEGINQPQHF. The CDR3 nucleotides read TGCGCCAGCAGAATGGAGGGGATCAATCAGCCCCAGCATTTT.

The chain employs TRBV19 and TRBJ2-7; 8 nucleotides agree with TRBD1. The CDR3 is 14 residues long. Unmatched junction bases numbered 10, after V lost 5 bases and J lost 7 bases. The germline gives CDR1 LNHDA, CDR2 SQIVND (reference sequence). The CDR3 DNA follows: TGTGCCAGTAGTGCCGGGACAGGCCTCGTGGAGCAGTACTTC. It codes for CASSAGTGLVEQYF. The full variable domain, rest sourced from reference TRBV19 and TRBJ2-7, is DGGITQSPKYLFRKEGQNVTLSCEQNLNHDAMYWYRQDPGQGLRLIYYSQIVNDFQKGDIAEGYSVSREKKESFPLTVTSAQKNPTAFYLCASSAGTGLVEQYFGPGTRLTVT.

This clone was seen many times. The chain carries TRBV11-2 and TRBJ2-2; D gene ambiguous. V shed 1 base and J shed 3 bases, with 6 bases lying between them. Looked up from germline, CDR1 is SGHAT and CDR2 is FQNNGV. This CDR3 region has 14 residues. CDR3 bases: TGTGCCAGCAGCTTAGCCGGGTACACCGGGGAGCTGTTTTTT. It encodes CASSLAGYTGELFF.

CDR3 nucleotide sequence: TGTGCCAGCTCACCGGGGGTAGCGGGAAACTACAATGAGCAGTTCTTC. It specifies CASSPGVAGNYNEQFF. This chain links TRBV18 with TRBJ2-1, with 8 bases lining up with TRBD2. CDR1 is KGHSH and CDR2 is LQKENI in the germline V gene. Unmatched junction bases numbered 7, after V lost 3 bases and J lost 3 bases. This CDR3 is 16 amino acids long. The full variable domain, with the rest looked up from reference TRBV18 and TRBJ2-1, is NAGVMQNPRHLVRRRGQEARLRCSPMKGHSHVYWYRQLPEEGLKFMVYLQKENIIDESGMPKERFSAEFPKEGPSILRIQQVVRGDSAAYFCASSPGVAGNYNEQFFGPGTRLTVL.

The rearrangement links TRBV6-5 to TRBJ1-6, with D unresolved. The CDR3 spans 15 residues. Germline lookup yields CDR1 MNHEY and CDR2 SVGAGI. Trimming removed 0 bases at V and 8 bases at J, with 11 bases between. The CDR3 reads CASSYSHSLDSPLHF. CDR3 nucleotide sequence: TGTGCCAGCAGTTACTCGCACAGCTTAGATTCACCCCTCCACTTT.

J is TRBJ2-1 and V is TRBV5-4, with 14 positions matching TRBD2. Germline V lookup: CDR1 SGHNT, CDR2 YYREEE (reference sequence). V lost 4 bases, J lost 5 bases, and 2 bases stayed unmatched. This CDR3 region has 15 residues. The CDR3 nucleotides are TGTGCCAGCAGCGCGGGACTAGCGGGAGACAATGAGCAGTTCTTC. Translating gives CASSAGLAGDNEQFF.

CDR3 protein: CASSQDSSGANVLTF. The CDR3 coding sequence is TGCGCCAGCAGTCAGGACAGCTCTGGGGCCAACGTCCTGACTTTC. This chain connects TRBV5-1 to TRBJ2-6; tentatively, D is TRBD1 (6 bases). This CDR3 has 15 amino acids. V was trimmed by 5 bases and J by 0 bases, leaving 9 bases between them. The germline V gene has CDR1 SGHRS and CDR2 YFSETQ.

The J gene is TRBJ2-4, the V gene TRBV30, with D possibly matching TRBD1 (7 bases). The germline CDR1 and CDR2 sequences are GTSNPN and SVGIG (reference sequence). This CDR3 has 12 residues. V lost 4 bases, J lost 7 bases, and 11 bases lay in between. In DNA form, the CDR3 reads TGTGCCTGGAAAGCAGGGGGGAACATTCAGTACTTC. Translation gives CAWKAGGNIQYF.

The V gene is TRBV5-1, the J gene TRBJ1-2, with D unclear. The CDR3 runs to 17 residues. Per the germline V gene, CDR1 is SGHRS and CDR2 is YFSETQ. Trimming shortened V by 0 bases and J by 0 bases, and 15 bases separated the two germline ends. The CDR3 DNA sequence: TGCGCCAGCAGCTTGGGCCAGGTCACAAATGCTAACTATGGCTACACCTTC. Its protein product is CASSLGQVTNANYGYTF. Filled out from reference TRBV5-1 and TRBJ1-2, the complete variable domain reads KAGVTQTPRYLIKTRGQQVTLSCSPISGHRSVSWYQQTPGQGLQFLFEYFSETQRNKGNFPGRFSGRQFSNSRSEMNVSTLELGDSALYLCASSLGQVTNANYGYTFGSGTRLTVV.

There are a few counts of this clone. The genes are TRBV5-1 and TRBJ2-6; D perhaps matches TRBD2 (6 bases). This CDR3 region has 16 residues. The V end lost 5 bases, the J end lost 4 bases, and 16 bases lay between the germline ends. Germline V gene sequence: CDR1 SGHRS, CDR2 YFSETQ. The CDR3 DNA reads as TGCGCCAGCAGTTCCTTCGGGGAGGCCGGGGCCAACGTCCTGACTTTC. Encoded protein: CASSSFGEAGANVLTF.

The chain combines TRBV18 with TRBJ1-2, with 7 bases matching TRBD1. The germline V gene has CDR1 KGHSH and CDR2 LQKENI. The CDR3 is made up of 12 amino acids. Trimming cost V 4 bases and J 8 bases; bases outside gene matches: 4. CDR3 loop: CASSRDRVGYTF. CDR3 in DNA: TGTGCCAGCTCACGCGACAGGGTGGGCTACACCTTC.

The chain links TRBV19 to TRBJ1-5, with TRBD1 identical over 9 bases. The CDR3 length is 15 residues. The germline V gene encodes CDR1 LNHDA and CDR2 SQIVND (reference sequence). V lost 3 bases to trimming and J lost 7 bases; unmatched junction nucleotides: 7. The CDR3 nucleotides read TGTGCCAGTAGTATCACAGGGGGCGCGGGGCAGCCCCAGCATTTT. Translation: CASSITGGAGQPQHF.

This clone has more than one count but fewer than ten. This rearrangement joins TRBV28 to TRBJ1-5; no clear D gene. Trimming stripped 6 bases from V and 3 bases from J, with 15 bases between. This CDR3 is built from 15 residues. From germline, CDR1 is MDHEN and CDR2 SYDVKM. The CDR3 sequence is CASSREGGNNQPQHF. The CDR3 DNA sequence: TGTGCCAGCAGCCGGGAGGGAGGTAACAATCAGCCCCAGCATTTT.

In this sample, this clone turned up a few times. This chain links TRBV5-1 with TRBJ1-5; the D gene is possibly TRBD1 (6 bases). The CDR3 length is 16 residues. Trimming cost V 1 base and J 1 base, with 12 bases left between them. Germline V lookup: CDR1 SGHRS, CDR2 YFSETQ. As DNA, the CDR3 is TGCGCCAGCAGCTTGTACGGAGGACAGAGCAATCAGCCCCAGCATTTT. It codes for CASSLYGGQSNQPQHF. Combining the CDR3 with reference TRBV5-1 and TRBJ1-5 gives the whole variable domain KAGVTQTPRYLIKTRGQQVTLSCSPISGHRSVSWYQQTPGQGLQFLFEYFSETQRNKGNFPGRFSGRQFSNSRSEMNVSTLELGDSALYLCASSLYGGQSNQPQHFGDGTRLSIL.

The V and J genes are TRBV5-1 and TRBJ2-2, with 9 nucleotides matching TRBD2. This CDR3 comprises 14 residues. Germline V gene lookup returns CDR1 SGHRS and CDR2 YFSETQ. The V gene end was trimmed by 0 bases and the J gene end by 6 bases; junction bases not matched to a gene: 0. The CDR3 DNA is TGCGCCAGCAGCTTGGGACTAGCGGCCGGGGAGCTGTTTTTT. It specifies CASSLGLAAGELFF. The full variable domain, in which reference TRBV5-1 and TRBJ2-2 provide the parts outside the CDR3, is KAGVTQTPRYLIKTRGQQVTLSCSPISGHRSVSWYQQTPGQGLQFLFEYFSETQRNKGNFPGRFSGRQFSNSRSEMNVSTLELGDSALYLCASSLGLAAGELFFGEGSRLTVL.

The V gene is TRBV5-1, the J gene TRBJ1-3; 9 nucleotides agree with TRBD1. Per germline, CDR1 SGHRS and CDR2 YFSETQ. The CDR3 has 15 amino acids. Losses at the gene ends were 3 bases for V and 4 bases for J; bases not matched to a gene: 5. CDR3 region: CASSSSGQGGNTIYF. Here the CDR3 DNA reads TGCGCCAGCAGCTCGTCGGGACAGGGAGGAAACACCATATATTTT. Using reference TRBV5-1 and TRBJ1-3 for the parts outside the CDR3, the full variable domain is KAGVTQTPRYLIKTRGQQVTLSCSPISGHRSVSWYQQTPGQGLQFLFEYFSETQRNKGNFPGRFSGRQFSNSRSEMNVSTLELGDSALYLCASSSSGQGGNTIYFGEGSWLTVV.

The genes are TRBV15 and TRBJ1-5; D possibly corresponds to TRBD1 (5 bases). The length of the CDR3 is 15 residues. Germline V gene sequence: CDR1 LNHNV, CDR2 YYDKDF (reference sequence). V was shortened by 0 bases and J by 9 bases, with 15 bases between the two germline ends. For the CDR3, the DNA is TGTGCCACCAGCAGAGAAGCTACAGGCCAGAGGCCCCAGCATTTT. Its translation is CATSREATGQRPQHF.

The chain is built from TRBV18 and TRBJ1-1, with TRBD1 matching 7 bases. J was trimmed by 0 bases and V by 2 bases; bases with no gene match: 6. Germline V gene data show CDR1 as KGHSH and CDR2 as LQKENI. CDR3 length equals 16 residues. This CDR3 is CASSPTGTEMNTEAFF. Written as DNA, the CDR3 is TGTGCCAGCTCACCAACAGGGACAGAAATGAACACTGAAGCTTTCTTT.

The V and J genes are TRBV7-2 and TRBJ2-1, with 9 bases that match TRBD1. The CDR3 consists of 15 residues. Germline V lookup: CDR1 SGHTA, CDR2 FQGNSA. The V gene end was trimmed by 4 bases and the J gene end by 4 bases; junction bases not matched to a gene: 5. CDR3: CASSSRDRVYNEQFF. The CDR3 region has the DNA TGTGCCAGCAGCTCGCGGGACAGGGTATACAATGAGCAGTTCTTC.

CDR3 sequence reads: CASSLARNRRYQETQYF. In nucleotides, the CDR3 is TGTGCCAGCAGCTTAGCGCGGAACAGGAGATACCAAGAGACCCAGTACTTC. The J gene is TRBJ2-5, the V gene TRBV7-9; possible D gene TRBD1, 5 bases. This CDR3 region has 17 residues. Germline-derived CDR1 and CDR2 are SEHNR and FQNEAQ (reference sequence). Trimming cost V 0 bases and J 0 bases, with 14 bases left between them.

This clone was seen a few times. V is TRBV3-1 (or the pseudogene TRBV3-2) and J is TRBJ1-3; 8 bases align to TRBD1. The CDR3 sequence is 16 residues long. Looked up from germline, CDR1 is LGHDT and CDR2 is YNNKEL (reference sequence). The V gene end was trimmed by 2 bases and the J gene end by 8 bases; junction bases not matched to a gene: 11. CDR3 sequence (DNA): TGTGCCAGCAGCCAACCCCCCCACAGGGGGAGGGACACCATATATTTT. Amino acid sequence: CASSQPPHRGRDTIYF.

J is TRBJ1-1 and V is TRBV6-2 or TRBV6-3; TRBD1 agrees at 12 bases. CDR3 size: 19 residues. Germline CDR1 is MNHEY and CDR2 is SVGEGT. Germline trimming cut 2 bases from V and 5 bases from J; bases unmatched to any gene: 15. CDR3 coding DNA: TGTGCCAGCAGTTACCCCTGGGGGGGGGACAGGGGGCGCAGGACTGAAGCTTTCTTT. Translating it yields CASSYPWGGDRGRRTEAFF.

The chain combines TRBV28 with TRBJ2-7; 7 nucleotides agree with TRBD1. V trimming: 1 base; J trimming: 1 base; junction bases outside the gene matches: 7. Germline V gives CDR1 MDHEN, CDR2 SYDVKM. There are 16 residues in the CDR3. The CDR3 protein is CASSLSLTGLSYEQYF. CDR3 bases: TGTGCCAGCAGTTTATCCCTGACAGGGCTTTCCTACGAGCAGTACTTC.

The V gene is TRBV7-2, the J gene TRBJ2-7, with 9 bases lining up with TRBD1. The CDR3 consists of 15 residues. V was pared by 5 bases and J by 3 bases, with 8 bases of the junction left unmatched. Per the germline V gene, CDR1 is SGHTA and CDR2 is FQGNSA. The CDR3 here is CASSPRQGGVYEQYF. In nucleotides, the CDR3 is TGTGCCAGCAGCCCTAGACAGGGGGGGGTCTACGAGCAGTACTTC.

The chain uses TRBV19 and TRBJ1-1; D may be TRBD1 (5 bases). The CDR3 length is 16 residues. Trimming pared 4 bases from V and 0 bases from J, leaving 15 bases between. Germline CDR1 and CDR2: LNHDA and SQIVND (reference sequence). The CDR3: CASSTSRQLLNTEAFF. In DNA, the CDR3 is TGTGCCAGTAGTACCTCACGACAGTTACTGAACACTGAAGCTTTCTTT. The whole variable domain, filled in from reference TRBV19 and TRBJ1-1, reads DGGITQSPKYLFRKEGQNVTLSCEQNLNHDAMYWYRQDPGQGLRLIYYSQIVNDFQKGDIAEGYSVSREKKESFPLTVTSAQKNPTAFYLCASSTSRQLLNTEAFFGQGTRLTVV.

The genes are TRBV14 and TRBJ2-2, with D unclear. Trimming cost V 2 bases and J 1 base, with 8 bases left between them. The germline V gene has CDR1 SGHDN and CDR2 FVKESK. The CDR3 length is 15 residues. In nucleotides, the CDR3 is TGTGCCAGCAGCCAATACAACAGGAACACCGGGGAGCTGTTTTTT. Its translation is CASSQYNRNTGELFF.

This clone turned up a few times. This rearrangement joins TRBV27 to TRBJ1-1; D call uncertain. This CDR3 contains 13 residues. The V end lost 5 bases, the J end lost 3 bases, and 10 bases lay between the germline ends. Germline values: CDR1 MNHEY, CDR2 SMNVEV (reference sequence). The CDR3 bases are TGTGCCAGCAGTCTACTTTTGTACACTGAAGCTTTCTTT. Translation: CASSLLLYTEAFF.

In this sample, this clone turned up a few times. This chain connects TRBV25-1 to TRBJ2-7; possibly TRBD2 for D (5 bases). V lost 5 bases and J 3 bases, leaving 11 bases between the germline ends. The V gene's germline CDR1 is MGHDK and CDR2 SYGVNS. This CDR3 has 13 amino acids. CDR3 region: CASSKSGIYEQYF. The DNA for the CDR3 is TGTGCCAGCAGTAAATCCGGGATCTACGAGCAGTACTTC.